This T cell receptor (beta chain) is drawn from a study of brain T cells in children with intractable seizures. Whole-study results and caveats: Only CDR3 sequence similarity suggested viral specificity, without known HCMV serostatus. Absence of clones before surgery may stem from lower sequencing depth.

Details on this clone: Its matching antigen is unknown.

The sequenced cases were selected for having the highest brain T cell transcript signatures. At least one anti-epileptic drug was given before surgery. Assay: immunoSEQ multiplex PCR; the TCRdb copy retains only in-frame clones and omits some. The table has about 41,000 clones, approximately 92% seen once. In germline, CDR1 is SGHRS, CDR2 YFSETQ. J lost 1 base, V lost 4 bases, and 3 bases had no gene match. CDR3 length: 15 amino acids. This TCR was sampled from a girl aged 2 to 10 with tuberous sclerosis and intractable seizures. The chain uses TRBV5-1 and TRBJ2-2, with 8 bases matching TRBD1. The starting material was peripheral blood, obtained at surgery. CDR3 nucleotide sequence: TGCGCCAGCAGCCCAGGGACAGGGAACACCGGGGAGCTGTTTTTT. It yields the protein CASSPGTGNTGELFF.